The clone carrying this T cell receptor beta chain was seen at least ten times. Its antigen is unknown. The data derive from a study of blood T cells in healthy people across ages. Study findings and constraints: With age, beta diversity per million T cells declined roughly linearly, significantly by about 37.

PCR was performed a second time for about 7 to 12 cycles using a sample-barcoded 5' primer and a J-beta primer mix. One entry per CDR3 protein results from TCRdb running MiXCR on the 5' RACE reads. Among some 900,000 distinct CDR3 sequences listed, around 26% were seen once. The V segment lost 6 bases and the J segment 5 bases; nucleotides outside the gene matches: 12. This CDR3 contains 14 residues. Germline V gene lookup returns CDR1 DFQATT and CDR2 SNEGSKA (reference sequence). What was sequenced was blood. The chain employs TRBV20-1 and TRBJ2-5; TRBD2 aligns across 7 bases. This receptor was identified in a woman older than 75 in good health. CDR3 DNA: TGCAGTGCCCTAGGACTAGTGAGATCGGAGACCCAGTACTTC. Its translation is CSALGLVRSETQYF.